This T cell receptor beta chain was identified during a study of cytomegalovirus exposure and HLA in healthy donors. Germline trimming cut 0 bases from V and 5 bases from J; bases unmatched to any gene: 7. The CDR3 has 16 residues. The germline gives CDR1 MGHRA, CDR2 YSYEKL. Whole-study results and caveats: A missense variant in DCLRE1C was later tied to TCR beta V- and J-gene trimming.

The PCR was carried out with 60 Vbeta primers and 13 Jbeta primers. Sequencing was performed with immunoSEQ multiplex PCR; in TCRdb, only in-frame clones are kept and a portion is missing. Of some 200,000 clones detected, 73% appear once; the ten largest clones hold roughly 1.9%. Details on this clone: What it binds is unknown.

This chain joins TRBV4-1 and TRBJ1-1, with 9 bases lining up with TRBD1. The receptor comes from a young woman in good health and CMV-seronegative. Source material: PBMCs. CDR3 in DNA: TGCGCCAGCAGCCAAGAAGGACAGGGGTGGGTAACTGAAGCTTTCTTT. This gives the protein CASSQEGQGWVTEAFF.